The entry below gives a single T cell receptor (beta chain) sequence along with its context. TCRdb reanalysed the 5' RACE reads using MiXCR and keeps one entry per CDR3 protein. The repertoire consists of fewer than 250,000 distinct CDR3 sequences, with around 16% occurring once and the leading ten covering 2% to 3%. This record comes from a study of T-cell memory formation after mild COVID-19. The clonotype comes from an adult woman who had mild COVID-19 (a few samples of this study predate the infection). Cell type and time point are not known. Specimen: PBMCs or a T cell subset sorted from them (not recorded which).

This CDR3 is CASSLSNRVTGANVLTF. The CDR3 DNA reads as TGCGCCAGCAGCTTGAGCAACAGGGTCACTGGGGCCAACGTCCTGACTTTC. The J gene is TRBJ2-6, the V gene TRBV5-1; D possibly corresponds to TRBD1 (6 bases). V lost 1 base and J 2 bases, leaving 13 bases between the germline ends. Germline lookup yields CDR1 SGHRS and CDR2 YFSETQ. The CDR3 length is 17 residues.